Below are 14 T cell receptor beta chains sequenced from a single sample in a study of blood T cell repertoires in COVID-19. TCRdb's copy holds only in-frame clones and misses some; the assay was immunoSEQ multiplex PCR. In the table there are some 240,000 clones, about 86% of which are singletons. Input material: PBMCs or T cells enriched from blood (not recorded which). Receptors originate from a young man with acute COVID-19.

This chain joins TRBV29-1 and TRBJ1-2; D is undetermined. From germline, CDR1 is SQVTM and CDR2 ANQGSEA. This CDR3 has 9 residues. With 6 bases removed from V and 8 bases from J, the gap between germline ends came to 7 bases. CDR3 in DNA: TGCAGCGTCCTAGAAGGCTACACCTTC. This encodes CSVLEGYTF. The variable domain in full, completed from reference TRBV29-1 and TRBJ1-2, reads SAVISQKPSRDICQRGTSLTIQCQVDSQVTMMFWYRQQPGQSLTLIATANQGSEATYESGFVIDKFPISRPNLTFSTLTVSNMSPEDSSIYLCSVLEGYTFGSGTRLTVV.

The J gene is TRBJ1-5, the V gene TRBV24-1; 9 nucleotides agree with TRBD1. The CDR3 is 15 residues long. Germline V gene data show CDR1 as KGHDR and CDR2 as SFDVKD. V lost 2 bases, J lost 7 bases, and 5 bases stayed unmatched. The DNA of the CDR3 is TGTGCCACCAGTGATTCGGCGACAGGGGGGCAGCCCCAGCATTTT. As protein: CATSDSATGGQPQHF.

This chain's CDR3 is CATSREDRRNTGELFF. The CDR3 DNA reads as TGTGCCACCAGCAGAGAAGACAGAAGGAACACCGGGGAGCTGTTTTTT. The chain couples TRBV15 to TRBJ2-2, with D possibly matching TRBD1 (5 bases). Trimming took off 0 bases at V and 1 base at J, with 9 bases between the two ends. Germline V lookup: CDR1 LNHNV, CDR2 YYDKDF (reference sequence). The CDR3 spans 16 residues.

The V and J genes are TRBV4-1 and TRBJ2-7; 9 nucleotides align to TRBD2. Germline-derived CDR1 and CDR2 are MGHRA and YSYEKL. V shed 3 bases, J shed 2 bases, and the junction held 14 bases outside the gene matches. The CDR3 loop spans 18 amino acids. The DNA of the CDR3 is TGCGCCAGCAGCCACGGGGCGGGAGGGAACCGCCTTACCTACGAGCAGTACGTC. Its translation is CASSHGAGGNRLTYEQYV.

The genes are TRBV20-1 and TRBJ1-6, with a tentative D call TRBD1 (5 bases). V shed 3 bases and J shed 8 bases, with 14 bases lying between them. Germline V CDR1 and CDR2: DFQATT, SNEGSKA (reference sequence). CDR3 length: 14 amino acids. The CDR3 sequence: CSASRQGGDSPLHF. Here the CDR3 DNA reads TGCAGTGCTAGTAGGCAGGGAGGCGATTCACCCCTCCACTTT.

The V gene is TRBV9, the J gene TRBJ2-2, with 12 positions matching TRBD2. The germline V gene has CDR1 SGDLS and CDR2 YYNGEE. V shed 1 base, J shed 2 bases, and the junction held 3 bases outside the gene matches. The CDR3 spans 17 residues. The CDR3 loop is CASSVPSGRVNTGELFF. CDR3 DNA sequence: TGTGCCAGCAGCGTACCTAGCGGGAGGGTCAACACCGGGGAGCTGTTTTTT.

As to this clone: One end of the junction varies from germline; a read error may be responsible. The V and J genes are TRBV5-1 and TRBJ1-4; no clear D. Germline loops: CDR1 SGHRS, CDR2 YFSETQ. The CDR3 runs 14 residues. The CDR3 here is CASSLTPTNEKLFF. The CDR3 DNA reads as TGTGCCAGCAGCTTGACTCCAACTAATGAAAAACTGTTTTTT.

This clone has just a few counts. The gene calls are TRBV3-1 (or the pseudogene TRBV3-2) and TRBJ2-7; 7 nucleotides align to TRBD2. Per the germline V gene, CDR1 is LGHDT and CDR2 is YNNKEL (reference sequence). This CDR3 contains 13 residues. Germline trimming cut 3 bases from V and 3 bases from J; bases unmatched to any gene: 2. This CDR3 reads CASSHRDYYEQYV. In nucleotides, the CDR3 is TGTGCCAGCAGCCACCGGGACTACTACGAGCAGTACGTC.

The CDR3 DNA sequence: TGTGCCAGCTCACCAAAGTACGCCGGTACAACTAATGAAAAACTGTTTTTT. Translating it yields CASSPKYAGTTNEKLFF. This chain connects TRBV18 to TRBJ1-4; D gene uncertain. This CDR3 comprises 17 residues. Germline CDR1 reads KGHSH; CDR2 reads LQKENI. V lost 2 bases and J 0 bases, leaving 13 bases between the germline ends.

The chain links TRBV7-6 to TRBJ1-1, with TRBD1 matching over 8 bases. With 2 bases clipped from V and 4 bases from J, the junction kept 9 bases outside the gene matches. This CDR3 spans 16 amino acids. Per the germline V gene, CDR1 is SGHVS and CDR2 is FNYEAQ. CDR3 sequence (DNA): TGTGCCAGCAGCTTACCAGGGGGCGCATCAGGCACTGAAGCTTTCTTT. It is translated as CASSLPGGASGTEAFF.

The chain links TRBV4-2 to TRBJ2-4; weak D call: TRBD2 (5 bases). V lost 8 bases, J lost 0 bases, and 26 bases lay in between. Germline V gene sequence: CDR1 LGHNA, CDR2 YNFKEQ. This CDR3 region has 19 residues. Here the CDR3 DNA reads TGTGCCAGCTCCACTAGAAAGACCCAAGAGAGTATAGCCAAAAACATTCAGTACTTC. This codes for CASSTRKTQESIAKNIQYF.

The genes are TRBV6-5 and TRBJ1-2; no definite D call. The CDR3 runs 15 residues. Per germline, CDR1 MNHEY and CDR2 SVGAGI. V gave up 6 bases and J gave up 4 bases, with 18 bases separating them. CDR3 coding DNA: TGTGCCAGCAGCCGCAACCCGGTTCCGAGCTATGGCTACACCTTC. Protein sequence: CASSRNPVPSYGYTF.

The CDR3 loop is CASSGDRGQNEKLFF. The CDR3 DNA sequence: TGTGCCAGCAGTGGGGACAGGGGACAAAATGAAAAACTGTTTTTT. This sequence joins TRBV25-1 and TRBJ1-4, with 10 bases fitting TRBD1. V gave up 4 bases and J gave up 5 bases; unmatched junction bases: 4. The CDR3 runs 15 residues. The germline CDR1 and CDR2 sequences are MGHDK and SYGVNS.

This clone came up once. The chain is built from TRBV24-1 and TRBJ1-5; TRBD1 aligns across 7 bases. The CDR3 runs to 18 residues. The V segment lost 5 bases and the J segment 0 bases; nucleotides outside the gene matches: 12. The germline V gene encodes CDR1 KGHDR and CDR2 SFDVKD. The chain's CDR3 is CATSAKGGGGDSNQPQHF. The CDR3 bases are TGTGCCACCAGTGCCAAGGGCGGAGGGGGCGATAGCAATCAGCCCCAGCATTTT.